A single sample gave rise to the 11 T cell receptor beta chains below, sequenced in a study of OX40 agonist ivuxolimab in advanced cancers. Sequencing used immunoSEQ multiplex PCR; TCRdb keeps in-frame clones, though not all of them. Of 55,000 to 65,000 clones listed, approximately 86% were seen once; the top ten hold around 0.6%. The sample was CD4+ or CD8+ T cells sorted from blood, taken in a trial of the OX40 agonist ivuxolimab. The receptors were gathered from an adult with an advanced solid tumor such as melanoma, head and neck, liver or kidney cancer.

Concerning this clone: Additional DNA sequences in this sample encode the identical CDR3. J is TRBJ1-1 and V is TRBV2; D not certain. Trimming left V 6 bases short and J 1 base short, with 15 bases between. This CDR3 comprises 15 residues. In germline, CDR1 is SNHLY, CDR2 FYNNEI. DNA of the CDR3: TGTGCCAGCAGGCTCCTCAGAAAAGAGAACACTGAAGCTTTCTTT. Protein: CASRLLRKENTEAFF.

The V call is TRBV27, the J call TRBJ2-5, with a possible D match to TRBD1 (6 bases). This CDR3 region has 16 residues. From germline, CDR1 is MNHEY and CDR2 SMNVEV (reference sequence). Between the trimmed V and J ends, which lost 6 bases and 3 bases, there was a span of 20 bases. CDR3 protein: CASSRRRDIKKETQYF. The CDR3 nucleotides read TGTGCCAGCAGCCGACGACGGGACATTAAAAAAGAGACCCAGTACTTC.

This sequence joins TRBV7-8 and TRBJ1-3; D remains ambiguous. CDR3 length: 15 amino acids. Germline V gene data show CDR1 as SGHVS and CDR2 as FQNEAQ. V lost 4 bases and J 0 bases, leaving 10 bases between the germline ends. CDR3 DNA: TGTGCCAGCAGCTCCACACTTTTCTCTGGAAACACCATATATTTT. Translation gives CASSSTLFSGNTIYF.

The chain couples TRBV4-3 to TRBJ2-3; either TRBD1 or TRBD2 may fit D (6 bases each). CDR1 LGHNA and CDR2 YSLEER come from the germline V gene. The length of the CDR3 is 17 residues. V was clipped by 4 bases and J by 8 bases, with 25 bases between them. The CDR3 DNA follows: TGCGCCAGCAGCCCATCGCTAGGAGGGAGGCCAGGGGTTACGCAGTATTTT. Its protein is CASSPSLGGRPGVTQYF.

The count of this clone is one. The rearrangement joins TRBV28 to TRBJ1-1; no clear D. CDR1 and CDR2 from the germline V gene are MDHEN and SYDVKM. V was shortened by 1 base and J by 1 base, with 16 bases between the two germline ends. This CDR3 has 17 amino acids. CDR3 DNA: TGTGCCAGCAGTTTATACCCCCCCGACGTTGGGAACACTGAAGCTTTCTTT. Translation gives CASSLYPPDVGNTEAFF.

The chain couples TRBV28 to TRBJ2-4; no clear D. Per the germline V gene, CDR1 is MDHEN and CDR2 is SYDVKM. V was pared by 2 bases and J by 6 bases, with 8 bases between. The CDR3 covers 13 residues. This CDR3 reads CASSLPFPNIQYF. The CDR3 nucleotides read TGTGCCAGCAGTTTACCCTTTCCAAACATTCAGTACTTC.

This clone appeared a few times. V usage is TRBV6-5 and J usage is TRBJ2-7, with D possibly matching TRBD2 (5 bases). This CDR3 contains 13 residues. Looked up from germline, CDR1 is MNHEY and CDR2 is SVGAGI. Trimming shortened V by 6 bases and J by 2 bases, and 11 bases separated the two germline ends. This CDR3 reads CASRGKLAYEQYF. CDR3 bases: TGTGCCAGCAGGGGGAAACTAGCCTACGAGCAGTACTTC.

A remark on this clone: Other DNA sequences in the sample encode the same CDR3. The chain combines TRBV7-9 with TRBJ1-3; D may be TRBD1 (6 bases). Between the trimmed V and J ends, which lost 1 base and 4 bases, there was a span of 11 bases. CDR1 is SEHNR and CDR2 is FQNEAQ in the germline V gene (reference sequence). The CDR3 consists of 15 residues. CDR3 nucleotide sequence: TGTGCCAGCAGCTTAGTAGGGGGATACGGAAACACCATATATTTT. Encoded protein: CASSLVGGYGNTIYF. Full variable domain (missing parts from reference TRBV7-9 and TRBJ1-3): DTGVSQNPRHKITKRGQNVTFRCDPISEHNRLYWYRQTLGQGPEFLTYFQNEAQLEKSRLLSDRFSAERPKGSFSTLEIQRTEQGDSAMYLCASSLVGGYGNTIYFGEGSWLTVV.

This chain links TRBV7-2 with TRBJ2-7; perhaps TRBD2 as D (6 bases). The V and J ends lost 5 bases and 2 bases respectively, with 13 bases between them. Germline V gives CDR1 SGHTA, CDR2 FQGNSA. The CDR3 is 14 amino acids. In DNA, the CDR3 is TGTGCCAGCAGCCCTCATGCGGGGCCCTACGAGCAGTACTTC. It translates to CASSPHAGPYEQYF. Together with reference TRBV7-2 and TRBJ2-7, the CDR3 gives the full variable domain: GAGVSQSPSNKVTEKGKDVELRCDPISGHTALYWYRQSLGQGLEFLIYFQGNSAPDKSGLPSDRFSAERTGGSVSTLTIQRTQQEDSAVYLCASSPHAGPYEQYFGPGTRLTVT.

V and J are TRBV5-6 and TRBJ2-3; tentative D call: TRBD2 (6 bases). V lost 2 bases and J lost 0, with 13 bases in between. The germline V gene has CDR1 SGHDT and CDR2 YYEEEE. The CDR3 sequence is 16 residues long. In nucleotides, the CDR3 is TGTGCCAGCAGCTTAACTGGGAGGAGGAGCACAGATACGCAGTATTTT. It yields the protein CASSLTGRRSTDTQYF.

The CDR3 here is CSATLTSQYF. CDR3 in DNA: TGCAGTGCGACCCTAACGTCGCAGTACTTC. The V call is TRBV20-1, the J call TRBJ2-7; D ambiguous. This CDR3 comprises 10 residues. The germline V gene encodes CDR1 DFQATT and CDR2 SNEGSKA (reference sequence). Deletions cut 6 bases from V and 9 bases from J, with 12 bases between.